A single sample gave rise to the 15 T cell receptor beta chains below, sequenced in a study of blood T cell repertoires in COVID-19. The protocol was immunoSEQ multiplex PCR, while the TCRdb copy is restricted to in-frame clones and leaves out a portion. The table includes 95,000 to 100,000 clones, about 90% detected once. The material sequenced was peripheral blood. The receptors shown here come from a woman in her twenties or thirties with acute or convalescent COVID-19.

This rearrangement joins TRBV27 to TRBJ1-5; D is possibly TRBD1 (6 bases). The ends were cut back, 8 bases at V and 6 bases at J, with 14 bases in the middle. In germline, CDR1 is MNHEY, CDR2 SMNVEV (reference sequence). The CDR3 is made up of 13 amino acids. The CDR3 loop reads CASARDKGQPQHF. The CDR3 nucleotides are TGTGCCAGCGCCCGGGACAAGGGTCAGCCCCAGCATTTT.

The chain employs TRBV6-5 and TRBJ2-2, with 13 bases aligning to TRBD2. This CDR3 is 15 amino acids long. Germline CDR1 is MNHEY and CDR2 is SVGAGI. V trimming: 6 bases; J trimming: 6 bases; junction bases outside the gene matches: 4. Written as DNA, the CDR3 is TGTGCCAGCAGGATGACTAGCGGGGGGCCCGGGGAGCTGTTTTTT. This codes for CASRMTSGGPGELFF.

The gene calls are TRBV5-1 and TRBJ1-1; no clear D. The CDR3 sequence is 15 residues long. Germline CDR1 is SGHRS and CDR2 is YFSETQ. Trimming left V 0 bases short and J 3 bases short, with 12 bases between. In DNA, the CDR3 is TGCGCCAGCAGCTTGGTTCCTTCTATCGACACTGAAGCTTTCTTT. Translation gives CASSLVPSIDTEAFF.

CDR3 region: CASSRRQGPGDSPLHF. CDR3 DNA sequence: TGTGCCAGCAGCCGTAGACAGGGGCCGGGAGATTCACCCCTCCACTTT. The chain has TRBV7-6 and TRBJ1-6, with 8 positions matching TRBD1. This CDR3 has 16 residues. The trim removed 5 bases at V and 8 bases at J, leaving 11 bases unmatched. Germline V gives CDR1 SGHVS, CDR2 FNYEAQ. The whole variable domain, remainder taken from reference TRBV7-6 and TRBJ1-6, is GAGVSQSPRYKVTKRGQDVALRCDPISGHVSLYWYRQALGQGPEFLTYFNYEAQQDKSGLPNDRFSAERPEGSISTLTIQRTEQRDSAMYRCASSRRQGPGDSPLHFGNGTRLTVT.

The V gene is TRBV2, the J gene TRBJ1-1; unclear D gene. V gave up 8 bases and J gave up 2 bases, with 12 bases separating them. The germline V gene has CDR1 SNHLY and CDR2 FYNNEI. The CDR3 spans 13 residues. This CDR3 reads CASGQSGNTEAFF. CDR3 coding DNA: TGTGCCAGCGGGCAGTCCGGTAACACTGAAGCTTTCTTT. Full variable domain (outside the CDR3, taken from reference TRBV2 and TRBJ1-1): EPEVTQTPSHQVTQMGQEVILRCVPISNHLYFYWYRQILGQKVEFLVSFYNNEISEKSEIFDDQFSVERPDGSNFTLKIRSTKLEDSAMYFCASGQSGNTEAFFGQGTRLTVV.

This clone was detected only once. The chain joins TRBV6-5 to TRBJ1-2; D gene unclear. The CDR3 loop spans 13 amino acids. The ends were cut back, 5 bases at V and 1 base at J, with 8 bases in the middle. CDR1 is MNHEY and CDR2 is SVGAGI in the germline V gene. The CDR3 loop reads CASSREGNYGYTF. The CDR3, as DNA: TGTGCCAGCAGTAGGGAGGGTAACTATGGCTACACCTTC.

The gene calls are TRBV24-1 and TRBJ2-3; TRBD1 aligns across 8 bases. The length of the CDR3 is 15 residues. Germline assignment: CDR1 KGHDR and CDR2 SFDVKD. V was pared by 0 bases and J by 6 bases, with 4 bases of the junction left unmatched. Written as DNA, the CDR3 is TGTGCCACCAGTGATTTGGGGCAGGGGGCTGATACGCAGTATTTT. This encodes CATSDLGQGADTQYF.

The CDR3 region has the DNA TGCGCCAGCAGCTACCCGGACTCGAAGGTCTACGAGCAGTACTTC. Translation: CASSYPDSKVYEQYF. The V and J genes are TRBV5-1 and TRBJ2-7; possible D gene TRBD2, 5 bases. The CDR3 has 15 amino acids. Per germline, CDR1 SGHRS and CDR2 YFSETQ. V lost 3 bases and J lost 3, with 16 bases in between.

The rearrangement joins TRBV3-1 (or the pseudogene TRBV3-2) to TRBJ1-2; TRBD1 matches at 8 bases. The CDR3 runs 16 residues. CDR1 and CDR2 (germline): LGHDT, YNNKEL (reference sequence). Trimming removed 4 bases from V and 7 bases from J; junction bases left unmatched: 14. CDR3 coding DNA: TGTGCCAGCAGCCGCGTTGGGACAGGCGGTGAGGCTGGCTACACCTTC. It is translated as CASSRVGTGGEAGYTF.

The rearrangement links TRBV10-2 to TRBJ2-1; D remains unclear. Germline-derived CDR1 and CDR2 are WSHSY and SAAADI. V lost 3 bases to trimming and J lost 2 bases, with 8 bases between them. The CDR3 is 14 amino acids. CDR3 bases: TGCGCCAGCAGTGACTATACCACCTACAATGAGCAGTTCTTC. Translation: CASSDYTTYNEQFF.

V is TRBV10-3 and J is TRBJ1-5, with 7 bases matching TRBD1. V trimming: 0 bases; J trimming: 7 bases; junction bases outside the gene matches: 6. Germline V gene sequence: CDR1 ENHRY, CDR2 SYGVKD. This CDR3 is 15 amino acids long. The CDR3 bases are TGTGCCATCAGTGAGTCGACAGGGAGTGGACAGCCCCAGCATTTT. Protein sequence: CAISESTGSGQPQHF.

The chain uses TRBV19 and TRBJ1-2; D is undetermined. The CDR3 covers 13 residues. V was cut by 7 bases and J by 4 bases, with 13 bases left in between. CDR1 LNHDA and CDR2 SQIVND come from the germline V gene (reference sequence). CDR3 nucleotides: TGTGCCAGTACCCCGGGTAGTAGCTATGGCTACACCTTC. Its translation: CASTPGSSYGYTF. The entire variable domain, with the rest obtained from reference TRBV19 and TRBJ1-2, is as follows: DGGITQSPKYLFRKEGQNVTLSCEQNLNHDAMYWYRQDPGQGLRLIYYSQIVNDFQKGDIAEGYSVSREKKESFPLTVTSAQKNPTAFYLCASTPGSSYGYTFGSGTRLTVV.

The CDR3 DNA reads TGTGCCAGCAGTGACACCTACGAGCAGTACTTC. It yields the protein CASSDTYEQYF. This chain uses TRBV6-1 with TRBJ2-7, with D unclear. The germline V gene encodes CDR1 MNHNS and CDR2 SASEGT. The length of the CDR3 is 11 residues. The germline V and J ends were trimmed by 3 bases and 2 bases, with 2 bases remaining between them.

The rearrangement uses TRBV9 and TRBJ1-6, with 9 positions matching TRBD1. The CDR3 extends over 13 amino acids. V dropped 3 bases and J dropped 14; count of bases not matched to a gene: 6. CDR1 is SGDLS and CDR2 is YYNGEE in the germline V gene. The CDR3 coding sequence is TGTGCCAGCAGCGGGGGACAGGGTAAATCCCTCCACTTT. Translating gives CASSGGQGKSLHF.

V is TRBV19 and J is TRBJ2-1, with 8 bases aligning to TRBD1. J gave up 5 bases and V 6 bases, and 6 bases lay outside the gene matches. CDR3 length: 14 amino acids. CDR1 and CDR2 (germline): LNHDA, SQIVND (reference sequence). The CDR3 loop is CASRRQGINNEQFF. CDR3 sequence (DNA): TGTGCCAGTAGGAGACAGGGGATAAACAATGAGCAGTTCTTC. Variable domain in full (rest from reference TRBV19 and TRBJ2-1): DGGITQSPKYLFRKEGQNVTLSCEQNLNHDAMYWYRQDPGQGLRLIYYSQIVNDFQKGDIAEGYSVSREKKESFPLTVTSAQKNPTAFYLCASRRQGINNEQFFGPGTRLTVL.